The 30 T cell receptor beta chains below come from one sample, sequenced in a study of T-cell memory formation after mild COVID-19. One entry per CDR3 protein results from TCRdb running MiXCR on the 5' RACE reads. The sample lists 550,000 to 700,000 distinct CDR3 sequences, 15% to 20% occurring once. The material sequenced was PBMCs or a T cell subset sorted from them (not recorded which). These receptors all stem from an adult woman who had mild COVID-19 (a few samples of this study predate the infection). Cell type and time point are not known.

This clonotype was counted between two and nine times. The chain is built from TRBV5-1 and TRBJ2-4; TRBD2 might be the D (7 bases). Germline values: CDR1 SGHRS, CDR2 YFSETQ. Trimming left V 4 bases short and J 1 base short, with 18 bases between. This CDR3 contains 17 residues. The CDR3 sequence: CASSPGGGAGAKNIQYF. The CDR3 DNA sequence: TGCGCCAGCAGCCCTGGGGGGGGGGCCGGGGCCAAAAACATTCAGTACTTC.

The chain has TRBV24-1 and TRBJ2-6; the match to TRBD2 covers 9 bases. CDR1 is KGHDR and CDR2 is SFDVKD in the germline V gene. The CDR3 extends over 20 amino acids. J was trimmed by 1 base and V by 2 bases; bases with no gene match: 11. The DNA of the CDR3 is TGTGCCACCAGTGATTCCCCAGGTAGCGGGAGATGGTCTGGGGCCAACGTCCTGACTTTC. This sequence encodes CATSDSPGSGRWSGANVLTF.

This clonotype was seen a few times. The rearrangement uses TRBV12-3 or TRBV12-4 and TRBJ2-5; no reliable D call. Deletions cut 5 bases from V and 4 bases from J, with 14 bases between. The length of the CDR3 is 14 residues. The CDR3 loop reads CASSEPSPAETQYF. As DNA, the CDR3 is TGTGCCAGCAGTGAGCCATCACCGGCAGAGACCCAGTACTTC.

The V gene is TRBV24-1, the J gene TRBJ2-1; 10 bases map to TRBD2. CDR1 and CDR2 from the germline V gene are KGHDR and SFDVKD. V shed 8 bases, J shed 9 bases, and the junction held 6 bases outside the gene matches. CDR3 length equals 13 residues. The CDR3 DNA reads TGTGCCACCACCGGGGGACTAGCGAGTGAGCAGTTCTTC. Translated: CATTGGLASEQFF.

This clonotype turned up a few times. V gene TRBV14 combines with J gene TRBJ2-7; D unclear. The CDR3 spans 12 residues. V was shortened by 5 bases and J by 3 bases, with 8 bases between the two germline ends. From germline, CDR1 is SGHDN and CDR2 FVKESK. The CDR3 DNA reads as TGTGCCAGCAGCGCCACTTACTACGAGCAGTACTTC. Translated, it gives CASSATYYEQYF.

This clonotype was detected only a few times. This rearrangement joins TRBV11-1 to TRBJ2-6; D gene ambiguous. CDR1 and CDR2 from the germline V gene are SGHAT and FQDESV (reference sequence). Trimming left V 2 bases short and J 4 bases short, with 9 bases between. This CDR3 spans 15 amino acids. In DNA form, the CDR3 reads TGTGCCAGCAGCTTAAGACCCTCCGGGGCCAACGTCCTGACTTTC. Encoded protein: CASSLRPSGANVLTF.

The chain couples TRBV27 to TRBJ2-5; weak D call: TRBD2 (5 bases). V gave up 2 bases and J gave up 5 bases, with 12 bases separating them. CDR3 length equals 14 residues. Germline V gene lookup returns CDR1 MNHEY and CDR2 SMNVEV (reference sequence). CDR3 loop: CASSLHGGEETQYF. CDR3 sequence (DNA): TGTGCCAGCAGTTTACACGGAGGCGAGGAGACCCAGTACTTC.

This clonotype has a handful of counts. CDR3 in amino acids: CASSKIGGLQFF. The DNA for the CDR3 is TGCGCCAGCAGCAAAATCGGGGGGTTGCAGTTCTTC. The chain recombines TRBV5-1 with TRBJ2-1; 7 bases fit TRBD2. Losses at the gene ends were 4 bases for V and 12 bases for J; bases not matched to a gene: 7. The CDR3 consists of 12 residues. The germline gives CDR1 SGHRS, CDR2 YFSETQ.

This clonotype was recorded once. The chain joins TRBV7-9 to TRBJ2-5, with 10 bases lining up with TRBD2. The germline V gene encodes CDR1 SEHNR and CDR2 FQNEAQ (reference sequence). V shed 5 bases, J shed 5 bases, and the junction held 5 bases outside the gene matches. The CDR3 runs 14 residues. CDR3 coding DNA: TGTGCCAGCAGCACTAGCGGGAAGGGTGAGACCCAGTACTTC. It yields the protein CASSTSGKGETQYF.

This sequence joins TRBV7-9 and TRBJ1-4, with D possibly matching TRBD1 (5 bases). The CDR3 sequence is 15 residues long. Germline CDR1 is SEHNR and CDR2 is FQNEAQ (reference sequence). Trimming took 7 bases from V and 7 from J, leaving 19 bases between them. The DNA for the CDR3 is TGTGCCAGCACCCCCTTCGGGGGACGGGGTGAAAAACTGTTTTTT. This encodes CASTPFGGRGEKLFF.

A few counts support this clonotype. The CDR3 DNA sequence: TGCGCCAGCAGCTTGGCCGGGACTAGCGGGGGACCTAGCACAGATACGCAGTATTTT. Encoded protein: CASSLAGTSGGPSTDTQYF. The V gene is TRBV5-1, the J gene TRBJ2-3; TRBD2 aligns across 14 bases. CDR1 and CDR2 (germline): SGHRS, YFSETQ. The CDR3 runs 19 residues. The ends lost 0 bases at V and 0 bases at J; junction bases unmatched: 6.

The table lists this clonotype with a few counts. The chain joins TRBV27 to TRBJ1-1, with a weak D call TRBD1 (5 bases). CDR1 is MNHEY and CDR2 is SMNVEV in the germline V gene (reference sequence). The germline V and J ends were trimmed by 5 bases and 1 base, with 14 bases remaining between them. This CDR3 is built from 15 residues. CDR3 DNA sequence: TGTGCCAGCAGTCTAGGGACGTCTGCGAACACTGAAGCTTTCTTT. Its protein product is CASSLGTSANTEAFF.

This clonotype was counted a few times. The chain carries TRBV5-6 and TRBJ1-1, with 7 nucleotides matching TRBD1. The CDR3 totals 15 residues. J lost 1 base, V lost 2 bases, and 5 bases had no gene match. From germline, CDR1 is SGHDT and CDR2 YYEEEE. DNA for the CDR3: TGTGCCAGCAGCTTCAGGGCAGGGGGGAACACTGAAGCTTTCTTT. Protein sequence: CASSFRAGGNTEAFF.

This clonotype was observed a few times. V gene TRBV5-1 combines with J gene TRBJ2-5, with 8 bases identical to TRBD2. The CDR3 is 16 residues long. The J segment lost 5 bases and the V segment lost 4 bases, leaving 13 bases of the junction unmatched. Germline V gene data show CDR1 as SGHRS and CDR2 as YFSETQ. The CDR3 region has the DNA TGCGCCAGCAGCGCCCCCGAAAGCGGGAGATTGGAGACCCAGTACTTC. Translated, it gives CASSAPESGRLETQYF.

This clonotype turned up a few times. J is TRBJ1-1 and V is TRBV29-1; D not resolved. V dropped 5 bases and J dropped 2 bases, with 18 bases sitting between them. The CDR3 is 15 amino acids. CDR1 is SQVTM, CDR2 ANQGSEA, per germline. CDR3 loop: CSVQTIETDNTEAFF. The CDR3 DNA follows: TGCAGCGTTCAAACGATAGAGACTGATAACACTGAAGCTTTCTTT.

Worth noting for this clonotype: Compared with germline, one end of the junction differs, possibly owing to a read error. The V gene is TRBV7-2, the J gene TRBJ2-2, with 11 bases fitting TRBD2. CDR1 is SGHTA, CDR2 FQGNSA, per germline. This CDR3 spans 14 amino acids. The CDR3 DNA is TGTGCCAGCAGCCTAGCGGGAGGCATCGGGGAGCTGTTTTTT. It encodes CASSLAGGIGELFF.

V is TRBV6-5 and J is TRBJ1-6, with D uncertain. Trimming took 2 bases from V and 9 from J, leaving 11 bases between them. Per the germline V gene, CDR1 is MNHEY and CDR2 is SVGAGI. This CDR3 contains 14 residues. The CDR3 sequence is CASSYGRSLSPLHF. Here the CDR3 DNA reads TGTGCCAGCAGTTACGGTCGGTCACTTTCACCCCTCCACTTT.

In its sample, this clonotype was seen a few times. This chain uses TRBV7-2 with TRBJ2-1; 8 positions agree with TRBD2. This CDR3 contains 18 residues. Germline lookup yields CDR1 SGHTA and CDR2 FQGNSA. V shed 4 bases, J shed 0 bases, and the junction held 11 bases outside the gene matches. CDR3 nucleotide sequence: TGTGCCAGCAGCTCCCGGGGAGGCGGGAGGACCTCCTACAATGAGCAGTTCTTC. Protein sequence: CASSSRGGGRTSYNEQFF.

This clonotype was picked up a small number of times. The J gene is TRBJ2-7, the V gene TRBV6-2 or TRBV6-3, with D perhaps TRBD1 or TRBD2 (5 bases each). CDR1 is MNHEY, CDR2 SVGEGT, per germline. V dropped 6 bases and J dropped 6 bases, with 21 bases sitting between them. The CDR3 consists of 15 residues. CDR3 in amino acids: CASSRTARGTGEQYF. CDR3 in DNA: TGTGCCAGCAGCAGGACCGCACGAGGGACGGGCGAGCAGTACTTC.

The chain couples TRBV7-9 to TRBJ1-1; weak D call: TRBD1 (5 bases). Between the trimmed V and J ends, which lost 6 bases and 6 bases, there was a span of 23 bases. CDR1 is SEHNR, CDR2 FQNEAQ, per germline (reference sequence). This CDR3 has 16 amino acids. The CDR3 spells CASSFHPSGGSPEAFF. The CDR3 coding sequence is TGTGCCAGCAGTTTTCATCCCTCGGGGGGGAGCCCTGAAGCTTTCTTT.

This clonotype showed up just a few times. The CDR3 sequence is CASSQGLLAAQETQYF. The CDR3 DNA is TGTGCCAGCAGCCAAGGGTTGCTAGCGGCCCAAGAGACCCAGTACTTC. The rearrangement uses TRBV14 and TRBJ2-5; 7 positions agree with TRBD2. CDR3 length: 16 amino acids. Germline V gives CDR1 SGHDN, CDR2 FVKESK. Germline trimming cut 1 base from V and 1 base from J; bases unmatched to any gene: 6.

The CDR3 sequence is CAISERVTANNEQFF. The CDR3 region has the DNA TGTGCCATCAGCGAGCGGGTGACTGCCAACAATGAGCAGTTCTTC. The chain couples TRBV10-3 to TRBJ2-1; possibly TRBD2 for D (6 bases). Germline lookup yields CDR1 ENHRY and CDR2 SYGVKD. This CDR3 region has 15 residues. Trimming stripped 6 bases from V and 5 bases from J, with 17 bases between.

This chain joins TRBV27 and TRBJ1-4; D is undetermined. The CDR3 is made up of 13 amino acids. CDR1 and CDR2 (germline): MNHEY, SMNVEV (reference sequence). V was cut by 8 bases and J by 8 bases, with 15 bases left in between. The DNA for the CDR3 is TGTGCCAGCTCTAGGCCCCCGGGGGAAAAACTGTTTTTT. As protein: CASSRPPGEKLFF.

Worth noting for this clonotype: A much more abundant neighbour one base away suggests this may be a read error. The J gene is TRBJ2-1, the V gene TRBV7-3; 10 bases agree with TRBD2. This CDR3 spans 15 amino acids. Germline values: CDR1 SGHTA, CDR2 FQGTGA. The CDR3 DNA reads as TGTGCCAGCAGCTTAGCTAGCGGGGGAGGCAATGAGAAGTTCTTC. This translates into CASSLASGGGNEKFF.

This clonotype was picked up a small number of times. This chain joins TRBV24-1 and TRBJ2-6; the match to TRBD1 covers 10 bases. V was pared by 4 bases and J by 2 bases, with 4 bases of the junction left unmatched. The CDR3 extends over 17 amino acids. CDR1 is KGHDR, CDR2 SFDVKD, per germline. The DNA of the CDR3 is TGTGCCACCAGTGACCCGACAGGGGGCCCTGGGGCCAACGTCCTGACTTTC. Encoded protein: CATSDPTGGPGANVLTF.

The chain is built from TRBV5-1 and TRBJ1-2, with 9 bases identical to TRBD1. The germline V gene encodes CDR1 SGHRS and CDR2 YFSETQ. This CDR3 has 13 residues. The trim removed 6 bases at V and 6 bases at J, leaving 6 bases unmatched. DNA for the CDR3: TGCGCCAGCACCGTAGACAGGGGGAATGGCTACACCTTC. The encoded protein is CASTVDRGNGYTF.

The chain is built from TRBV5-4 and TRBJ2-7, with D possibly being TRBD1 or TRBD2 (5 bases each). The germline V and J ends were trimmed by 0 bases and 4 bases, with 8 bases remaining between them. CDR1 and CDR2 from the germline V gene are SGHNT and YYREEE (reference sequence). CDR3 size: 13 residues. This CDR3 reads CASSLAWGYEQYF. The CDR3, as DNA: TGTGCCAGCAGCTTGGCTTGGGGGTACGAGCAGTACTTC.

This clonotype showed up just a few times. V usage is TRBV15 and J usage is TRBJ2-2; D perhaps matches TRBD2 (5 bases). CDR3 size: 12 residues. The germline gives CDR1 LNHNV, CDR2 YYDKDF (reference sequence). Trimming shortened V by 1 base and J by 11 bases, and 8 bases separated the two germline ends. The CDR3 region has the DNA TGTGCCACCAGCAGAGTAACGGGAGAGCTGTTTTTT. Amino acids: CATSRVTGELFF.

This clonotype was found a few times. CDR3 protein: CASSPRGGEETQYF. In DNA, the CDR3 is TGTGCCAGCAGCCCCCGGGGAGGGGAAGAGACCCAGTACTTC. The chain combines TRBV12-3 or TRBV12-4 with TRBJ2-5, with 7 bases aligning to TRBD2. V lost 6 bases, J lost 3 bases, and 7 bases stayed unmatched. This CDR3 has 14 amino acids.

This rearrangement joins TRBV3-1 to TRBJ1-1; D ambiguous. The V gene's germline CDR1 is LGHDT and CDR2 YNNKEL (reference sequence). The length of the CDR3 is 16 residues. With 0 bases removed from V and 1 base from J, the gap between germline ends came to 12 bases. The CDR3 here is CASSQDPGVKNTEAFF. The CDR3 DNA follows: TGTGCCAGCAGCCAAGATCCCGGGGTGAAGAACACTGAAGCTTTCTTT.